In its sample, the clone carrying this T cell receptor (beta chain) was seen a few times. Its specificity is not known. This sample is part of a study of T cell repertoires in cytomegalovirus infection. Overall study results and limits: The cumulative frequency of public TCR beta families distinguished individuals who carried CMV together with the relevant HLA.

TCRdb fed the reads into MiXCR, producing one record per CDR3 protein. The sample consists of about 130,000 distinct CDR3 sequences, 24% of them appearing once. The germline V and J ends were trimmed by 6 bases and 1 base, with 7 bases remaining between them. The CDR3 is 12 residues long. Sequencing was carried out using PBMCs, sequenced either directly or after in vitro stimulation (not recorded which). J is TRBJ2-7 and V is TRBV12-3 or TRBV12-4; D is unresolved. This TCR derives from a human donor in good health (CMV status not recorded). Some clones in this sample may be carry-over from other donors' samples. CDR3 nucleotide sequence: TGTGCCAGCAGCTGGCTTTCCTACGAGCAGTACGTC. Translated: CASSWLSYEQYV.